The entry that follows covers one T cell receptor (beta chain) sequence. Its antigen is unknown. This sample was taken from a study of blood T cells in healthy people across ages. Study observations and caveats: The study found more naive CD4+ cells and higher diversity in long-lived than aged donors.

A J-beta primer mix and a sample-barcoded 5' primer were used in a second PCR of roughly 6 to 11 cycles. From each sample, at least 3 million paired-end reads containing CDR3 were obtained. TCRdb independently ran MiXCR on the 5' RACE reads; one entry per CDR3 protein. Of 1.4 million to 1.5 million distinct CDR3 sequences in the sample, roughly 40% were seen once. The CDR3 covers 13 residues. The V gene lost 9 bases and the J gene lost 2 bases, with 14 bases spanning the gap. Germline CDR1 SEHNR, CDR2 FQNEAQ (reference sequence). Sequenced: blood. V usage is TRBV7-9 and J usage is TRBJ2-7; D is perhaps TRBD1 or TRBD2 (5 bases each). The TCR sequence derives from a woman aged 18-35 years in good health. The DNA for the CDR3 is TGTGCCAGTACCGGGACGGAGACCTACGAGCAGTACTTC. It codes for CASTGTETYEQYF.